This T cell receptor (beta chain) was profiled in a study of blood T cell repertoires in COVID-19. Study-level background: From the United States, Italy and Spain came samples of acute and convalescent COVID-19. PBMCs, B-cell-depleted T cells, or T cells were the source of the cDNA or gDNA that made up the material.

Sequenced by immunoSEQ multiplex PCR; TCRdb stores in-frame clones only, minus some. This table has 160,000 or so clones, about four fifths appearing once. The CDR3 is 19 residues long. Unmatched junction bases numbered 14, after V lost 2 bases and J lost 2 bases. Germline lookup yields CDR1 MNHEY and CDR2 SVGEGT. The specimen was peripheral blood. This sequence joins TRBV6-2 or TRBV6-3 and TRBJ1-5; 8 bases are a match to TRBD1. This clonotype originated in a woman in her seventies with acute or convalescent COVID-19. CDR3 sequence: CASSYRWTGKKGGNQPQHF. The DNA of the CDR3 is TGTGCCAGCAGTTACCGTTGGACAGGGAAAAAAGGGGGCAATCAGCCCCAGCATTTT.